This TCR beta chain was sequenced for a study of CD8 T cells in Susac syndrome. Study-wide results and limits: The study's TCR sequencing and HLA analysis covered a relatively small number of individuals, and the study acknowledged this.

The CDR3 has 16 amino acids. The germline gives CDR1 LGHDT, CDR2 YNNKEL (reference sequence). CD8+ and CD4+ T cells from blood underwent TCR beta sequencing. Details on this clonotype: The antigen is not known. One end of the junction does not line up with germline, which may come from a read error.

RNA amounts of 0.5 to 1 ug underwent reverse transcription with random hexamers. One entry per CDR3 protein results from TCRdb running MiXCR on the immunoSEQ multiplex PCR reads. The sample records around 200,000 distinct CDR3 sequences, around 95% being singletons. The J gene is TRBJ1-1, the V gene TRBV3-1, with D unresolved. The sequence came from a human donor with multiple sclerosis. Sequencing input: CD4+ T cells from PBMCs. The CDR3 DNA reads as TGTGCCAGCAGTCAAGTGGCGTTTATGGGGAACACTGAAGCTTTCTTT. This gives the protein CASSQVAFMGNTEAFF. Complete variable domain (other parts from reference TRBV3-1 and TRBJ1-1): DTAVSQTPKYLVTQMGNDKSIKCEQNLGHDTMYWYKQDSKKFLKIMFSYNNKELIINETVPNRFSPKSPDKAHLNLHINSLELGDSAVYFCASSQVAFMGNTEAFFGQGTRLTVV.